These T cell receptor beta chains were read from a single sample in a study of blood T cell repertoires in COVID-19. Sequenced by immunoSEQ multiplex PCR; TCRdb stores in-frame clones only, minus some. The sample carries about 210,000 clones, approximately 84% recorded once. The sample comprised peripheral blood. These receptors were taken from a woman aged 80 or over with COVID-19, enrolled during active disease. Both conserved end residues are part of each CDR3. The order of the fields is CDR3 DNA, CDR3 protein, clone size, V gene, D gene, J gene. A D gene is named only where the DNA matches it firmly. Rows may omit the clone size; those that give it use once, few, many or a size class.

CDR3nt: TGTGCCAGCAGAACCCCAGGGGGCGCGAATAGTAGAGCTTTCTTT
CDR3aa: CASRTPGGANSRAFF
abundance: .
v_gene: TRBV2
d_gene: TRBD1
j_gene: TRBJ1-1

CDR3nt: TGTGCCAGCAGTCTACAGGGGGATCAGCCCCAGCATTTT
CDR3aa: CASSLQGDQPQHF
abundance: .
v_gene: TRBV2
d_gene: TRBD1
j_gene: TRBJ1-5

CDR3nt: TGTGCCACCGCCGGGACATCTACCGGGGAGCTGTTTTTT
CDR3aa: CATAGTSTGELFF
abundance: .
v_gene: TRBV10-3
d_gene: .
j_gene: TRBJ2-2

CDR3nt: TGTGCCACCAGTGAAACAGGGGGCACTGAAGCTTTCTTT
CDR3aa: CATSETGGTEAFF
abundance: .
v_gene: TRBV24-1
d_gene: TRBD1
j_gene: TRBJ1-1

CDR3nt: TGTGCCAGCAGCTTGGACGAACTGGTACTAACGGTGACAGATACGCAGTATTTT
CDR3aa: CASSLDELVLTVTDTQYF
abundance: .
v_gene: TRBV5-6
d_gene: .
j_gene: TRBJ2-3

CDR3nt: TGTGCCAGCAGCCAATCTGGGCAGGGATGCACCTTC
CDR3aa: CASSQSGQGCTF
abundance: .
v_gene: TRBV28
d_gene: .
j_gene: TRBJ1-2

CDR3nt: TGTGCCAGCAGTTTCTTCGGGACTAGCGGGACTATCCACTACGAGCAGTACTTC
CDR3aa: CASSFFGTSGTIHYEQYF
abundance: .
v_gene: TRBV27
d_gene: TRBD2
j_gene: TRBJ2-7

CDR3nt: TGTGCCAGCAGTTTGACAACGAACTATGGCTACACCTTC
CDR3aa: CASSLTTNYGYTF
abundance: .
v_gene: TRBV7-9
d_gene: .
j_gene: TRBJ1-2

CDR3nt: TGTGCCAGCAGTGCGGGGCCCATAGCGGAGGGCTACACCTTC
CDR3aa: CASSAGPIAEGYTF
abundance: .
v_gene: TRBV2
d_gene: .
j_gene: TRBJ1-2

CDR3nt: TGTGCCAGCAGTGACCAAGAAGGGGCAGGGGATGCAGATACGCAGTATTTT
CDR3aa: CASSDQEGAGDADTQYF
abundance: medium-sized
v_gene: TRBV6-4
d_gene: .
j_gene: TRBJ2-3

CDR3nt: TGTGCCAGCAGCTTGGTGCCATCCAAGGAGGGCTACACCTTC
CDR3aa: CASSLVPSKEGYTF
abundance: .
v_gene: TRBV5-5
d_gene: .
j_gene: TRBJ1-2

CDR3nt: TGTGCCAGCAGTTACCAACCGGGACATGGAGAGACCCAGTACTTC
CDR3aa: CASSYQPGHGETQYF
abundance: .
v_gene: TRBV6-6
d_gene: .
j_gene: TRBJ2-5

CDR3nt: TGTGCCAGCGTATCCTGGGGACGGGGGAATCAGCCCCAGCATTTT
CDR3aa: CASVSWGRGNQPQHF
abundance: .
v_gene: TRBV6-5
d_gene: .
j_gene: TRBJ1-5

CDR3nt: TGTGCCAGCTCACCAAGGTGGGGGACAGGGAGCACCGGGGAGCTGTTTTTT
CDR3aa: CASSPRWGTGSTGELFF
abundance: .
v_gene: TRBV18
d_gene: TRBD1
j_gene: TRBJ2-2

CDR3nt: TGTGCCAGCAGCTTAGGCGGGGGGGCGGGCGGCTACACCTTC
CDR3aa: CASSLGGGAGGYTF
abundance: .
v_gene: TRBV11-2
d_gene: .
j_gene: TRBJ1-2

CDR3nt: TGTGCCAGCAGTTACGGACAGTTGGAGACCCAGTACTTC
CDR3aa: CASSYGQLETQYF
abundance: .
v_gene: TRBV6-5
d_gene: .
j_gene: TRBJ2-5

CDR3nt: TGTGCCAGCAGACGACCAGGGCTGGAGACCCAGTACTTC
CDR3aa: CASRRPGLETQYF
abundance: .
v_gene: TRBV6-5
d_gene: .
j_gene: TRBJ2-5

CDR3nt: TGTGCCAGCAGCCTCAATCAGGTTATTAATGAAAAACTGTTTTTT
CDR3aa: CASSLNQVINEKLFF
abundance: .
v_gene: TRBV11-2
d_gene: .
j_gene: TRBJ1-4

CDR3nt: TGTGCCAGCAGTGATGGGACAGGGGCCCCCTTGAGCTCCTACAATGAGCAGTTCTTC
CDR3aa: CASSDGTGAPLSSYNEQFF
abundance: .
v_gene: TRBV6-1
d_gene: TRBD1
j_gene: TRBJ2-1

CDR3nt: TGCAGTGCTAGTGCTGAACAGGCTGAGTCCTACGAGCAGTACTTC
CDR3aa: CSASAEQAESYEQYF
abundance: .
v_gene: TRBV20-1
d_gene: .
j_gene: TRBJ2-7

CDR3nt: TGTGCCAGCAGCTTAGGGACAGGACGGTCCTCTGGAAACACCATATATTTT
CDR3aa: CASSLGTGRSSGNTIYF
abundance: .
v_gene: TRBV7-2
d_gene: TRBD1
j_gene: TRBJ1-3

CDR3nt: TGTGCCAGCAGCTCCACTGACACCATATATTTT
CDR3aa: CASSSTDTIYF
abundance: .
v_gene: TRBV5-6
d_gene: .
j_gene: TRBJ1-3

CDR3nt: TGCGCCAGCAGCTTGGGACAGGGCATGAACACTGAAGCTTTCTTT
CDR3aa: CASSLGQGMNTEAFF
abundance: .
v_gene: TRBV5-1
d_gene: TRBD1
j_gene: TRBJ1-1

CDR3nt: TGTGCCAGCAGGAGGGGGATAAACACCGGGGAGCTGTTTTTT
CDR3aa: CASRRGINTGELFF
abundance: .
v_gene: TRBV4-2
d_gene: .
j_gene: TRBJ2-2

CDR3nt: TGTGCCACCAGCAGAGGGGTGGCAGGGGGCATTTTTCAGCCCCAGCATTTT
CDR3aa: CATSRGVAGGIFQPQHF
abundance: .
v_gene: TRBV15
d_gene: TRBD1
j_gene: TRBJ1-5

CDR3nt: TGTGCCAGCAGCTTAGGTGGAGGGTACGAGCAGTACTTC
CDR3aa: CASSLGGGYEQYF
abundance: .
v_gene: TRBV7-3
d_gene: .
j_gene: TRBJ2-7

CDR3nt: TGTGCCAGCAGCCCCGGTGGGAGCTGGGAGCTGTTTTTT
CDR3aa: CASSPGGSWELFF
abundance: few
v_gene: TRBV7-9
d_gene: .
j_gene: TRBJ2-2

CDR3nt: TGTGCCAGCAGTCCCCCCCCGCGCGGGAATCAGCCCCAGCATTTT
CDR3aa: CASSPPPRGNQPQHF
abundance: .
v_gene: TRBV6-2/TRBV6-3
d_gene: .
j_gene: TRBJ1-5

CDR3nt: TGTGCCAGCAGTGAGGCCGGAGGCTATGGCTACACCTTC
CDR3aa: CASSEAGGYGYTF
abundance: .
v_gene: TRBV12-3/TRBV12-4
d_gene: .
j_gene: TRBJ1-2

CDR3nt: TGTGCCAGCAGTGAAGTTGGTTTAAAGGGGACTGAAGCTTTCTTT
CDR3aa: CASSEVGLKGTEAFF
abundance: .
v_gene: TRBV6-1
d_gene: .
j_gene: TRBJ1-1

CDR3nt: TGCAGCGGCGAACAGGGCGTCGCCACTGAAGCTTTCTTT
CDR3aa: CSGEQGVATEAFF
abundance: .
v_gene: TRBV29-1
d_gene: .
j_gene: TRBJ1-1

CDR3nt: TGTGCCAGCAGCCATGGACTCTCCGGGAGCTACACCTTC
CDR3aa: CASSHGLSGSYTF
abundance: .
v_gene: TRBV6-6
d_gene: .
j_gene: TRBJ1-2

CDR3nt: TGTGCCAGCGCAGCAGGGGTAGTAGTAGGCTACACCTTC
CDR3aa: CASAAGVVVGYTF
abundance: .
v_gene: TRBV2
d_gene: .
j_gene: TRBJ1-2

CDR3nt: TGTGCCACCAGCAGAGATCGCGCAGAGGGCGAGCAGTACTTC
CDR3aa: CATSRDRAEGEQYF
abundance: few
v_gene: TRBV15
d_gene: .
j_gene: TRBJ2-7

CDR3nt: TGTGCCAGCAGTCCCACTTGGGGGCGGCCCCAGCATTTT
CDR3aa: CASSPTWGRPQHF
abundance: .
v_gene: TRBV6-5
d_gene: .
j_gene: TRBJ1-5

CDR3nt: TGTGCCAGCAGATTGGACAGAAAGGAAGCTTTCTTT
CDR3aa: CASRLDRKEAFF
abundance: .
v_gene: TRBV12-3/TRBV12-4
d_gene: .
j_gene: TRBJ1-1

CDR3nt: TGTGCCAGCAGCCTCCGGATCAGGGGGCCTGAAGCTTTCTTT
CDR3aa: CASSLRIRGPEAFF
abundance: .
v_gene: TRBV7-8
d_gene: TRBD1
j_gene: TRBJ1-1

CDR3nt: TGTGCCAGCAGCGCGGGCCGGATGAACACTGAAGCTTTCTTT
CDR3aa: CASSAGRMNTEAFF
abundance: .
v_gene: TRBV11-3
d_gene: .
j_gene: TRBJ1-1

CDR3nt: TGTGCCACCAGCAGAGATCGAGCCGGGTTGCCCCAGCATTTT
CDR3aa: CATSRDRAGLPQHF
abundance: .
v_gene: TRBV15
d_gene: .
j_gene: TRBJ1-5

CDR3nt: TGTGCCAGCAGCCTCCCGACAGGGATGGGGGAAAAACTGTTTTTT
CDR3aa: CASSLPTGMGEKLFF
abundance: .
v_gene: TRBV7-9
d_gene: TRBD1
j_gene: TRBJ1-4

CDR3nt: TGTGCCAGCAGCCCGCGGGACAGTCCCACGGATGGCTACACCTTC
CDR3aa: CASSPRDSPTDGYTF
abundance: .
v_gene: TRBV7-8
d_gene: TRBD1
j_gene: TRBJ1-2

CDR3nt: TGTGCCAGCAGCAAAGACCGGGGGTCACAATACAATGAGCAGTTCTTC
CDR3aa: CASSKDRGSQYNEQFF
abundance: .
v_gene: TRBV9
d_gene: .
j_gene: TRBJ2-1

CDR3nt: TGTGCCAGCAGTTTGATTCAAAGGGGGACCCAGTACTTC
CDR3aa: CASSLIQRGTQYF
abundance: .
v_gene: TRBV28
d_gene: .
j_gene: TRBJ2-5

CDR3nt: TGTGCCAGCAGCCAAGCCCCGGGACAGCTGGGGGGTTACACCTTC
CDR3aa: CASSQAPGQLGGYTF
abundance: .
v_gene: TRBV3-1/TRBV3-2
d_gene: TRBD1
j_gene: TRBJ1-2

CDR3nt: TGTGCCAGCAGTGAGACAGCCGCCTCTGGAAACACCATATATTTT
CDR3aa: CASSETAASGNTIYF
abundance: .
v_gene: TRBV6-1
d_gene: .
j_gene: TRBJ1-3

CDR3nt: TGCGCCAGCAGCCCTGAGGACAGGGTGAGGACTGAAGCTTTCTTT
CDR3aa: CASSPEDRVRTEAFF
abundance: .
v_gene: TRBV5-1
d_gene: TRBD1
j_gene: TRBJ1-1

CDR3nt: TGTGCCAGCAGTTACTCGTTGAATCAGGGTAGTTCACCCCTCCACTTT
CDR3aa: CASSYSLNQGSSPLHF
abundance: .
v_gene: TRBV6-6
d_gene: .
j_gene: TRBJ1-6

CDR3nt: TGTGCCAGCAGCGAGTCGAGCATTCGGAACACTGAAGCTTTCTTT
CDR3aa: CASSESSIRNTEAFF
abundance: once
v_gene: TRBV7-8
d_gene: .
j_gene: TRBJ1-1

CDR3nt: TGCGCCAGCAGCTTTGGACAGGCCGGGAATGGCTACACCTTC
CDR3aa: CASSFGQAGNGYTF
abundance: .
v_gene: TRBV5-1
d_gene: TRBD1
j_gene: TRBJ1-2

CDR3nt: TGTGCCAGCAGCTTAGTCCCAGCGCAAGAGACCCAGTACTTC
CDR3aa: CASSLVPAQETQYF
abundance: .
v_gene: TRBV5-5
d_gene: .
j_gene: TRBJ2-5

CDR3nt: TGTGCCAGCAGTTCGACTAGCGGGAGTTACTTC
CDR3aa: CASSSTSGSYF
abundance: .
v_gene: TRBV28
d_gene: TRBD2
j_gene: TRBJ2-4

CDR3nt: TGTGCCAGCAGCCAAGCGGGCAGGGGTGGCGAAAAACTGTTTTTT
CDR3aa: CASSQAGRGGEKLFF
abundance: .
v_gene: TRBV14
d_gene: .
j_gene: TRBJ1-4

CDR3nt: TGTGCCAGCAGCCTCGATAGCCCTGGCTACACCTTC
CDR3aa: CASSLDSPGYTF
abundance: .
v_gene: TRBV5-5
d_gene: .
j_gene: TRBJ1-2

CDR3nt: TGTGCCAGCAGTGAAGGAGGTGAAGCTTTCTTT
CDR3aa: CASSEGGEAFF
abundance: .
v_gene: TRBV2
d_gene: .
j_gene: TRBJ1-1

CDR3nt: TGCGCCAGCAGCTTGGCCGGGGGGCCGGCAGCACTTTTT
CDR3aa: CASSLAGGPAALF
abundance: .
v_gene: TRBV5-1
d_gene: .
j_gene: TRBJ1-4

CDR3nt: TGTGCCAGCAGCTTGGACAGGGGCCAAGAGACCCAGTACTTC
CDR3aa: CASSLDRGQETQYF
abundance: .
v_gene: TRBV5-4
d_gene: TRBD1
j_gene: TRBJ2-5

CDR3nt: TGTGCCAGCAGTTCCATCCTAGCGGGCGGATACGAGCAGTACTTC
CDR3aa: CASSSILAGGYEQYF
abundance: .
v_gene: TRBV6-5
d_gene: TRBD2
j_gene: TRBJ2-7

CDR3nt: TGTGCCAGCACGCCCCACGCGGGGGGCGGAAAGAGAAATGAGCAGTTCTTC
CDR3aa: CASTPHAGGGKRNEQFF
abundance: .
v_gene: TRBV27
d_gene: TRBD2
j_gene: TRBJ2-1

CDR3nt: TGTGCCAGCAGTGACAGGGGCCCCGGGGAGCTGTTTTTT
CDR3aa: CASSDRGPGELFF
abundance: few
v_gene: TRBV6-1
d_gene: .
j_gene: TRBJ2-2

CDR3nt: TGCGCCAGCAGCAGCGTTCCGGAGAACACTGAAGCTTTCTTT
CDR3aa: CASSSVPENTEAFF
abundance: .
v_gene: TRBV5-1
d_gene: .
j_gene: TRBJ1-1